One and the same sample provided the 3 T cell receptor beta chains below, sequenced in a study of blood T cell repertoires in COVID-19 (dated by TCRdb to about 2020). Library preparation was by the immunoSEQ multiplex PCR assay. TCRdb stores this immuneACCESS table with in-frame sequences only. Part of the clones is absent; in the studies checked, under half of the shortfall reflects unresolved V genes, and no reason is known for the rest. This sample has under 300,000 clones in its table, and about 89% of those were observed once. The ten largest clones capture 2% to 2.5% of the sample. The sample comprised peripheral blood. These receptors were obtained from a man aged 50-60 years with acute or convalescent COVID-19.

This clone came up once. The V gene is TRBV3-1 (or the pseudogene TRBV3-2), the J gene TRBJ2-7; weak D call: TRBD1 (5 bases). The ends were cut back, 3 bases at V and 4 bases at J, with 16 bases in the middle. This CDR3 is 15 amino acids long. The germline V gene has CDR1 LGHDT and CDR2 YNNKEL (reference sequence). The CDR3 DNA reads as TGTGCCAGCAGCCAGGGAAGTGGACACCGGTACGAGCAGTACTTC. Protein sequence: CASSQGSGHRYEQYF.

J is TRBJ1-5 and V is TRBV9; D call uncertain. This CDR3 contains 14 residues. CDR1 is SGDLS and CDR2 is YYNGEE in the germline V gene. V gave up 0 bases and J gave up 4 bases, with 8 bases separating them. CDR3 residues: CASSVGEVNQPQHF. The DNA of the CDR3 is TGTGCCAGCAGCGTAGGGGAGGTTAATCAGCCCCAGCATTTT.

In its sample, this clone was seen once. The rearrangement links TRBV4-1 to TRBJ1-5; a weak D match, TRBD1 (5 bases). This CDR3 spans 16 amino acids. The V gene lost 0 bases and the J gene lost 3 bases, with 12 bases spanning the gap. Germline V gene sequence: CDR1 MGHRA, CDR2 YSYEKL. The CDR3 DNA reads TGCGCCAGCAGCCAAGACTTTGGACAAATCAATCAGCCCCAGCATTTT. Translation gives CASSQDFGQINQPQHF.